The sequence of this TCR beta chain was determined in a study of cytotoxic CD8 clonotypes in ibrutinib-treated CLL. About the research overall: Responses comprised around 24 partial and 2 complete; at median approximately 70 months, about 14 remained remitted and roughly twelve progressed. Among the samples, the mean was roughly 260,000 productive templates and fewer than 95,000 productive rearrangements. Study results and limitations: Starting clonality was above that of age-matched healthy donors and tracked circulating CD8+ T-cell counts.

In the case of this clone: The antigen remains undetermined.

TCRdb's table, derived via immunoSEQ multiplex PCR, lists solely in-frame clones and lacks some. The table lists some 85,000 clones, approximately 71% of them singletons. V gave up 4 bases and J gave up 4 bases; unmatched junction bases: 16. The germline V gene encodes CDR1 MNHEY and CDR2 SMNVEV (reference sequence). This CDR3 region has 18 residues. The receptor's source is a human donor with chronic lymphocytic leukemia. The chain links TRBV27 to TRBJ1-1, with 9 bases aligning to TRBD1. This sample comprised PBMCs, obtained after 24 months of ibrutinib treatment. CDR3 DNA: TGTGCCAGCAGTTCCCAAAGCACATACAGGGGGCCGGGCACTGAAGCTTTCTTT. It yields the protein CASSSQSTYRGPGTEAFF.